Listed below are T cell receptor beta chains from one sample, sequenced in a study of T cells in Graves' hyperthyroidism and ophthalmopathy. TCRdb passed the multiplex PCR reads through MiXCR, listing each CDR3 protein once. The top ten hold around 27% of the sample, which has some 510,000 distinct CDR3 sequences, about 20% seen once. Input material: blood. These receptors all come from a man aged 18 to 29 with Graves' hyperthyroidism. Each CDR3 is given with its conserved first and last residue. D genes are given only for firm matches. Size is stated for part of the rows, as once, few or many counts, or as a class when the clone is expanded.

clone_size | j_call | d_call | v_call | cdr3_nt | cdr3_aa
many | TRBJ2-5 | TRBD1 | TRBV7-9 | TGTGCCAGCAGCGCCCGGGACAGGGGGCGCGAAGAGACCCAGTACTTC | CASSARDRGREETQYF
many | TRBJ1-1 | TRBD1 | TRBV20-1 | TGCAGTGCTAGAGCTTTTGACAGGGGGCACACTGAAGCTTTCTTT | CSARAFDRGHTEAFF
. | TRBJ2-5 | TRBD2 | TRBV12-3/TRBV12-4 | TGTGCCAGCAGTTTAGATGGGACTAGCGGCGAGACCCAGTACTTC | CASSLDGTSGETQYF
. | TRBJ1-5 | . | TRBV7-2 | TGTGCCAGCAGCTTAGCGCTAAGTCAGCCCCAGCATTTT | CASSLALSQPQHF
few | TRBJ1-1 | . | TRBV12-5 | TGTGCTAGTGGTTTAATGGGTGGGGACACTGAAGCTTTCTTT | CASGLMGGDTEAFF
. | TRBJ2-5 | . | TRBV5-1 | TGCGCCAGCAGCTTGGTGGGGCTAGGTCACGTGGCCCAGTACTTC | CASSLVGLGHVAQYF
. | TRBJ1-2 | . | TRBV11-1 | TGTGCCAGCAGCGAAAAGCCCACCTTC | CASSEKPTF
many | TRBJ1-1 | . | TRBV28 | TGTGCCAGCAGTTTAGGGCATAGGAACACTGAAGCTTTCTTT | CASSLGHRNTEAFF
. | TRBJ2-2 | . | TRBV7-8 | TGTGCCAGCAGCTTAGATTCCCCTCTACCGACCGGGGAGCTGTTTTTT | CASSLDSPLPTGELFF
. | TRBJ2-7 | TRBD1 | TRBV28 | TGTGCCAGCAGTTCCAGGGGGCACGAGCAGTACTTC | CASSSRGHEQYF
. | TRBJ1-1 | TRBD1 | TRBV30 | TGTGCCTGGAAGGGGGCTGCGAACACTGAAGCTTTCTTT | CAWKGAANTEAFF
few | TRBJ1-2 | TRBD1 | TRBV30 | TGTGCCTGGAGTGGTACAGGGGGCGCTTGGGGCTACACCTTC | CAWSGTGGAWGYTF
many | TRBJ1-5 | . | TRBV2 | TGTGCCAGCAGTGATGCAGGGTTAAATCAGCCCCAGCATTTT | CASSDAGLNQPQHF
. | TRBJ2-5 | . | TRBV6-1 | TGTGCCAGCAATCGACTAGTCCGGAACCAGACCCAGTACTTC | CASNRLVRNQTQYF
few | TRBJ1-1 | . | TRBV7-9 | TGTGCCAGCAGCCCCTTCATGAGCACTGAAACTTTCTTT | CASSPFMSTETFF
few | TRBJ1-1 | TRBD1 | TRBV6-1 | TGTGCCAGCAGGCGGACAGGGCATATGAACACTGAAGCTTTCTTT | CASRRTGHMNTEAFF
. | TRBJ2-7 | . | TRBV6-1 | TGTGCCAGCAGCCGAACCCGGACTTTACGGGAGCAGTACTTC | CASSRTRTLREQYF
many | TRBJ2-5 | TRBD1 | TRBV24-1 | TGTGCCACCAGTGAACAGGGGGCGGGGTTAGAGACCCAGTACTTC | CATSEQGAGLETQYF
few | TRBJ1-5 | . | TRBV29-1 | TGCAGCGGGCGGGTTGGGGACAATCAGCCCCAGCATTTT | CSGRVGDNQPQHF
many | TRBJ1-2 | TRBD1 | TRBV20-1 | TGCAGTGCTCCATTTCGGGGGACAGGGGCTGGCTACACCTTC | CSAPFRGTGAGYTF
many | TRBJ2-7 | TRBD2 | TRBV7-8 | TGTGCCAGCAGCTTAGGTATGGCGGGGGGCTACGAGCAGTACTTC | CASSLGMAGGYEQYF
many | TRBJ2-5 | . | TRBV6-5 | TGTGCCAGCAGTTACGTCGGGGGCCCGCAAGAGACCCAGTACTTC | CASSYVGGPQETQYF
many | TRBJ1-5 | . | TRBV20-1 | TGCAGTGCTAGAGAGGCCGGGGAGAAAGGACAGCCCCAGCATTTT | CSAREAGEKGQPQHF
. | TRBJ1-1 | . | TRBV12-3/TRBV12-4 | TGTGCCAGCAGTTCCCCCCGGACCGTCCTGAACACTGACGCTTTCTTT | CASSSPRTVLNTDAFF
many | TRBJ1-1 | . | TRBV6-5 | TGTGCCAGCAGTTACGACAGCGTGAACACTGAAGCTTTCTTT | CASSYDSVNTEAFF
. | TRBJ1-2 | . | TRBV6-5 | TGTGCCAGCAGTTACTCGTTCAGCCTTAACTATGGCTACACCTTC | CASSYSFSLNYGYTF
many | TRBJ2-5 | TRBD2 | TRBV7-9 | TGTGCCAGCAGCCGCCCGCTAGCGGGGTGGGAAGAGACCCAGTACTTC | CASSRPLAGWEETQYF
many | TRBJ2-5 | . | TRBV12-3/TRBV12-4 | TGTGCCAGCAGTTTAGAAGGATCCCAGTCGCAAGAGACCCAGTACTTC | CASSLEGSQSQETQYF
. | TRBJ1-5 | . | TRBV28 | TGTGCCAGCAGCTCACACGAGAGGGCAGCTCAGCCCCAGCATTTT | CASSSHERAAQPQHF
few | TRBJ2-7 | TRBD2 | TRBV5-1 | TGCGCCAGCAGCACCGGGACTAATCCCTACGAGCAGTACTTC | CASSTGTNPYEQYF